This T cell receptor beta chain was identified in a study of OX40 agonist ivuxolimab in advanced cancers. The wider study: Hepatocellular carcinoma, melanoma, renal cell or head and neck cancer affected the dose-escalation patients. Of mixed ages from about 23 to 79 and averaging approximately 60 years, the group was roughly 83% male. Study-wide results and caveats: Certain nonresponders additionally had low normalized T-cell clonal expansion. The authors did not determine the antigen specificity of the expanded peripheral T cells.

Concerning this clone: Its antigen is unidentified.

Using immunoSEQ multiplex PCR, the repertoire was profiled, and TCRdb retains in-frame clones only, with some absent. The sample includes 60,000 to 85,000 clones, around 86% of them seen just once. This clonotype originated in an adult with an advanced solid tumor such as melanoma, head and neck, liver or kidney cancer. The starting material was CD4+ or CD8+ T cells sorted from blood, obtained in a trial of the OX40 agonist ivuxolimab.

The CDR3 DNA reads TGTGCCAGCAGCTTGTTAGGGACTAGCGGGAGCAATGAGCAGTTCTTC. Encoded protein: CASSLLGTSGSNEQFF. The chain has TRBV7-9 and TRBJ2-1, with TRBD2 identical over 14 bases. The CDR3 has 16 residues. V gave up 3 bases and J gave up 6 bases; unmatched junction bases: 4. Germline assignment: CDR1 SEHNR and CDR2 FQNEAQ (reference sequence).